This entry features one TCR beta chain sequence. This clonotype was recorded at least ten times. Its binding antigen is unknown. It has no much larger one-base neighbor in the sample; base qualities were not kept. Lymph node samples came from the axillary draining lymph nodes of breast cancer patients. The sample belongs to a study of breast tumors, draining lymph nodes, adjacent tissues (dated by TCRdb to the mid-2010s). For the wider study: The study compared TCR beta repertoires across tumor, adjacent nontumor tissue and axillary lymph nodes from breast cancer patients. In human breast cancer, the study set out to evaluate how tumor, surrounding tissue and draining lymph node repertoires relate to one another and whether T cells may move between these sites.

Sequencing took place on an Illumina HiSeq 2000. TCR beta chain libraries were generated through multiplex PCR amplification. High-throughput sequencing was used to analyze the amplified TCR beta chain products. TCRdb reran the public reads through fastp at Q25 and MiXCR, keeping productive beta chains. Each entry merges the rows of one CDR3 protein and shows their most common DNA and genes. This sample comprises about 94,000 distinct CDR3 sequences, approximately 31% of them detected only once. The ten top clones hold 8% to 9% of the sample. Study-wide conclusions, independent of this receptor: Rather than being directly demonstrated, the conclusion that tumor T cells originate in lymph nodes was presented as consistent with a hypothesis. Tumor and nontumor tissue repertoires were significantly more similar in luminal-like than in basal-like breast cancer. Tumor T-cell repertoires showed less diversity than lymph node repertoires and more diversity than nontumor tissue repertoires, and tumor T-cell repertoires showed preferential V and J gene usage. The data were judged consistent with most tumor T cells deriving from the lymph node and then expanding within tumor tissue.

The sequenced material came from axillary lymph node tissue. This clonotype was sampled from a female donor with breast cancer. Some clones in this sample may be carry-over from other donors' samples.

The CDR3 amino acid sequence is: CATSAAGGQGGSQPQHF. The DNA is as follows: TGTGCCACCAGTGCCGCAGGAGGACAGGGTGGTAGCCAGCCCCAGCATTTT. Recombination connected TRBV24-1 to TRBJ1-5, with 8 junctional bases fitting TRBD1. The germline V gene supplies CDR1 KGHDR and CDR2 SFDVKD. Here V drops 5 bases and J drops 7 bases, and the junction holds 15 bases not matched to any gene. The CDR3 runs 17 amino acids, cysteine and phenylalanine included. This entry keeps only the CDR3 DNA: 51 bases, framed from base 1.